This T cell receptor beta chain was identified in a study of cytomegalovirus exposure and HLA in healthy donors. CDR1 and CDR2 from the germline V gene are SEHNR and FQNEAQ (reference sequence). The CDR3 has 13 residues. Trimming pared 3 bases from V and 1 base from J, leaving 6 bases between. Broader study findings: TRBV6-2, TRBV6-3 and other indistinguishable V segments were excluded.

Note on this clone: Its antigen is currently unknown.

PCR primers comprised 60 Vbeta and 13 Jbeta primers. The protocol was immunoSEQ multiplex PCR, while the TCRdb copy is restricted to in-frame clones and leaves out a portion. The sample table sets out 55,000 to 75,000 clones. This rearrangement joins TRBV7-9 to TRBJ1-1; D gene unclear. Source material: PBMCs. The sequence derives from a male donor in good health and CMV-seronegative. CDR3 in DNA: TGTGCCAGCAGCTTCAGCGGGAACACTGAAGCTTTCTTT. It codes for CASSFSGNTEAFF. The variable domain in full, completed from reference TRBV7-9 and TRBJ1-1, reads DTGVSQNPRHKITKRGQNVTFRCDPISEHNRLYWYRQTLGQGPEFLTYFQNEAQLEKSRLLSDRFSAERPKGSFSTLEIQRTEQGDSAMYLCASSFSGNTEAFFGQGTRLTVV.